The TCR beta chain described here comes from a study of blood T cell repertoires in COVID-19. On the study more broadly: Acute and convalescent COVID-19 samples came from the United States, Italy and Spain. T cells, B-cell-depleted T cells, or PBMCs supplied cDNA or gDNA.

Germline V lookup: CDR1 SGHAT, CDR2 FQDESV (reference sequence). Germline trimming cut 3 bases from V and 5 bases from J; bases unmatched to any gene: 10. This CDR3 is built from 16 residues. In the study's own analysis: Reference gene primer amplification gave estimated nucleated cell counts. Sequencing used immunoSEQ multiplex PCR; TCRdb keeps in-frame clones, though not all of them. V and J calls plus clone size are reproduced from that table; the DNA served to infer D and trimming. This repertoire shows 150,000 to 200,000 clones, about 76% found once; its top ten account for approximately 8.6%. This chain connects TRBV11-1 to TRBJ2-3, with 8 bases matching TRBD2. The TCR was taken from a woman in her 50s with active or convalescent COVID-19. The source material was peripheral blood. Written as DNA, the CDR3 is TGTGCCAGCAGCTTTGTCAGCGGGGGTGCGGTAGATACGCAGTATTTT. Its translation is CASSFVSGGAVDTQYF.